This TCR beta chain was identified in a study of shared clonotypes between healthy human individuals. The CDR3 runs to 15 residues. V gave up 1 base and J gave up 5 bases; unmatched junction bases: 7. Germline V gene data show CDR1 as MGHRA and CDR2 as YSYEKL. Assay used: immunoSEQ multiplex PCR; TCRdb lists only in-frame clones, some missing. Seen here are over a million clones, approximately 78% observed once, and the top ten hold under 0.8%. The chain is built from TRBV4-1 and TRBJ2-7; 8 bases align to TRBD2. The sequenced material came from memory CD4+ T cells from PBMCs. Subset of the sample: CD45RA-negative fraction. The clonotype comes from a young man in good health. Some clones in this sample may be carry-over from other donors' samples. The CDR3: CASSQAGRAGDEQYF. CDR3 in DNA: TGCGCCAGCAGCCAAGCCGGGAGGGCCGGGGACGAGCAGTACTTC.